These 12 T cell receptor beta chains originate from one sample sequenced in a study of blood T cell repertoires in COVID-19. This table comes from immunoSEQ multiplex PCR, and its TCRdb copy is limited to in-frame clones, with some not included. Of roughly 80,000 clones listed, around 80% are singletons. Specimen: peripheral blood. The source of these receptors is a man aged 55 to 70 with active or convalescent COVID-19.

The V gene is TRBV6-1, the J gene TRBJ2-7; no definite D call. Per germline, CDR1 MNHNS and CDR2 SASEGT. The V end lost 2 bases, the J end lost 4 bases, and 6 bases lay between the germline ends. The CDR3 extends over 12 amino acids. The CDR3 spells CASSELQYEQYF. The CDR3 DNA reads TGTGCCAGCAGTGAATTACAGTACGAGCAGTACTTC.

The chain couples TRBV9 to TRBJ1-2, with 9 bases that match TRBD1. The CDR3 has 15 residues. The J segment lost 4 bases and the V segment lost 6 bases, leaving 10 bases of the junction unmatched. Germline assignment: CDR1 SGDLS and CDR2 YYNGEE. The CDR3 spells CASTLSGQGGYGYTF. The CDR3 bases are TGTGCCAGCACACTTTCGGGACAGGGCGGCTATGGCTACACCTTC.

J is TRBJ1-2 and V is TRBV27; D may be TRBD1 (6 bases). This CDR3 is built from 15 residues. V was clipped by 0 bases and J by 6 bases, with 14 bases between them. The V gene's germline CDR1 is MNHEY and CDR2 SMNVEV (reference sequence). CDR3 DNA: TGTGCCAGCAGTTTATCGATGCAGGGGTTAAATGGCTACACCTTC. Protein: CASSLSMQGLNGYTF.

The chain has TRBV7-2 and TRBJ1-5; D might be TRBD1 (6 bases). Trimming took off 5 bases at V and 6 bases at J, with 14 bases between the two ends. CDR1 and CDR2 (germline): SGHTA, FQGNSA. CDR3 length: 14 amino acids. CDR3 nucleotide sequence: TGTGCCAGCAGCCAACCAGGGGCAACTCAGCCCCAGCATTTT. Protein sequence: CASSQPGATQPQHF.

V is TRBV19 and J is TRBJ2-7; TRBD2 is a possible D gene (6 bases). V lost 5 bases to trimming and J lost 5 bases, with 13 bases between them. Germline CDR1 is LNHDA and CDR2 is SQIVND (reference sequence). There are 13 residues in the CDR3. CDR3: CASSGRGINEQYF. CDR3 sequence (DNA): TGTGCCAGTAGTGGTCGGGGGATCAACGAGCAGTACTTC.

The J gene is TRBJ1-6, the V gene TRBV19; D not certain. The CDR3 runs 13 residues. V lost 7 bases and J 11 bases, leaving 15 bases between the germline ends. In germline, CDR1 is LNHDA, CDR2 SQIVND (reference sequence). In DNA form, the CDR3 reads TGTGCCAGTACGCAGGCCCTAAGAGCACCCCTCCACTTT. It codes for CASTQALRAPLHF. The whole variable domain, filled in from reference TRBV19 and TRBJ1-6, reads DGGITQSPKYLFRKEGQNVTLSCEQNLNHDAMYWYRQDPGQGLRLIYYSQIVNDFQKGDIAEGYSVSREKKESFPLTVTSAQKNPTAFYLCASTQALRAPLHFGNGTRLTVT.

The genes are TRBV11-2 and TRBJ1-2; D is undetermined. Germline V gene lookup returns CDR1 SGHAT and CDR2 FQNNGV. The CDR3 spans 14 residues. The germline V and J ends were trimmed by 3 bases and 2 bases, with 10 bases remaining between them. CDR3 sequence: CASSFLGGNYGYTF. CDR3 DNA sequence: TGTGCCAGCAGCTTCTTGGGCGGGAACTATGGCTACACCTTC.

The table lists this clone with a count of one. The rearrangement links TRBV5-1 to TRBJ1-3, with unresolved D. V was trimmed by 4 bases and J by 0 bases, leaving 14 bases between them. Germline V CDR1 and CDR2: SGHRS, YFSETQ. The CDR3 has 16 residues. The CDR3 region has the DNA TGCGCCAGCAGCCGCAACCCCGGGTCCTCTGGAAACACCATATATTTT. It yields the protein CASSRNPGSSGNTIYF.

This chain joins TRBV4-2 and TRBJ2-1, with 12 bases lining up with TRBD2. The CDR3 has 19 residues. V lost 0 bases to trimming and J lost 8 bases; unmatched junction nucleotides: 14. The germline gives CDR1 LGHNA, CDR2 YNFKEQ. The CDR3 nucleotides are TGTGCCAGCAGCCAAGATCCCCCTAGCGGGGGGGTGAGGCGGGATGAGCAGTTCTTC. Translating gives CASSQDPPSGGVRRDEQFF.

V gene TRBV7-3 combines with J gene TRBJ2-5; D gene unclear. V was shortened by 3 bases and J by 2 bases, with 7 bases between the two germline ends. Germline V gene lookup returns CDR1 SGHTA and CDR2 FQGTGA. The CDR3 spans 13 residues. The CDR3 reads CASSLNRQETQYF. The CDR3, as DNA: TGTGCCAGCAGCTTGAACAGACAAGAGACCCAGTACTTC.

The chain recombines TRBV3-1 (or the pseudogene TRBV3-2) with TRBJ2-7; tentatively, D is TRBD2 (5 bases). Trimming cost V 0 bases and J 5 bases, with 11 bases left between them. This CDR3 spans 14 amino acids. Germline CDR1 LGHDT, CDR2 YNNKEL (reference sequence). For the CDR3, the DNA is TGTGCCAGCAGCCAAGATCGAGCGGCCCACGAGCAGTACTTC. It is translated as CASSQDRAAHEQYF.

Here the CDR3 DNA reads TGTGCCAGCAGTGAAACAATAGGGGACTATGGCTACACCTTC. This encodes CASSETIGDYGYTF. The V call is TRBV6-1, the J call TRBJ1-2; weak D call: TRBD1 (5 bases). Germline lookup yields CDR1 MNHNS and CDR2 SASEGT. V was shortened by 2 bases and J by 3 bases, with 10 bases between the two germline ends. This CDR3 has 14 residues.